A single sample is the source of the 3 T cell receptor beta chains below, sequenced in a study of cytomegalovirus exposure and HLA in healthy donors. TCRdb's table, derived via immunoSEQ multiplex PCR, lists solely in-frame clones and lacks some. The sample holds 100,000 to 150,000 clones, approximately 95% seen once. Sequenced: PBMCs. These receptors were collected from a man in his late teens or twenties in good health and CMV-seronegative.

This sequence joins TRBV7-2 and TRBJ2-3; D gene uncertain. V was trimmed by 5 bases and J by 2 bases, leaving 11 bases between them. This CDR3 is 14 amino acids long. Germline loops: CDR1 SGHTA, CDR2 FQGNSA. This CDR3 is CASSAQVNTDTQYF. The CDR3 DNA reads TGTGCCAGCAGCGCCCAGGTGAACACAGATACGCAGTATTTT.

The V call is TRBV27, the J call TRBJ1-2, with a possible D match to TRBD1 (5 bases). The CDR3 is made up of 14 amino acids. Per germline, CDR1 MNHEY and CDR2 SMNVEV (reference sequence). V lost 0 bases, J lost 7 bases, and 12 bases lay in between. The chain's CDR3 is CASSLSPRQTGYTF. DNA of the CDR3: TGTGCCAGCAGTTTATCCCCGCGACAGACTGGCTACACCTTC.

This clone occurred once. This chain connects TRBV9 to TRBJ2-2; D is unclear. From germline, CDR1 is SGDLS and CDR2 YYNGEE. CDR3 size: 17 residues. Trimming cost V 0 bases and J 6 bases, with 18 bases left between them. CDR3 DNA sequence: TGTGCCAGCAGCGTAGGGGTAAATGAGTGGAGTCCCGGGGAGCTGTTTTTT. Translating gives CASSVGVNEWSPGELFF.